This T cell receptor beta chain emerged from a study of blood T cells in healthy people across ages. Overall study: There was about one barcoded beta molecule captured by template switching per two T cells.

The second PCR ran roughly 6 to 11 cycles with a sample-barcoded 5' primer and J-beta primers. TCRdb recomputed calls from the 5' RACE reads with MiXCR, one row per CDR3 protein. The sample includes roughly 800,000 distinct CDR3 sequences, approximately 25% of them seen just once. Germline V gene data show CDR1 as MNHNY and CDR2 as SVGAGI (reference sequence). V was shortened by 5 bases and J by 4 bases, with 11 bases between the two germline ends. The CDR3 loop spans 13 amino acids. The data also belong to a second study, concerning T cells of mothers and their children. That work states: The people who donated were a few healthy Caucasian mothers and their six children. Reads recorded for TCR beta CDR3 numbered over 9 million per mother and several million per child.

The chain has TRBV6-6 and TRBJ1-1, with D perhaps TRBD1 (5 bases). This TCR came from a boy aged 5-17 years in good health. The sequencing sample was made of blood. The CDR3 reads CASSPYRTTEAFF. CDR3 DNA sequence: TGTGCCAGCAGTCCGTACAGGACCACTGAAGCTTTCTTT.